This passage covers 16 T cell receptor beta chains from one sample sequenced in a study of cytomegalovirus exposure and HLA in healthy donors. TCRdb's table, derived via immunoSEQ multiplex PCR, lists solely in-frame clones and lacks some. Of some 170,000 clones listed, 86% are singletons. Sample: PBMCs. The receptors here all came from a young man in good health and CMV-seropositive.

The chain carries TRBV5-6 and TRBJ2-1; tentative D call: TRBD2 (5 bases). The CDR3 is 16 amino acids. CDR1 is SGHDT and CDR2 is YYEEEE in the germline V gene. V gave up 0 bases and J gave up 0 bases, with 10 bases separating them. The CDR3 spells CASSLALAGSYNEQFF. In nucleotides, the CDR3 is TGTGCCAGCAGCTTGGCCCTGGCGGGCTCCTACAATGAGCAGTTCTTC.

As for this clone: Additional DNA sequences in this sample encode the identical CDR3. This chain uses TRBV27 with TRBJ2-7; 7 nucleotides line up with TRBD1. Germline V gene lookup returns CDR1 MNHEY and CDR2 SMNVEV (reference sequence). There are 12 residues in the CDR3. V lost 8 bases to trimming and J lost 6 bases; unmatched junction nucleotides: 7. The CDR3 is CASRQGNGEQYF. As DNA, the CDR3 is TGTGCCAGCCGACAGGGAAATGGCGAGCAGTACTTC.

V is TRBV5-6 and J is TRBJ2-7; D is ambiguous. Trimming removed 1 base at V and 3 bases at J, with 5 bases between. This CDR3 contains 12 residues. CDR1 is SGHDT, CDR2 YYEEEE, per germline. Here the CDR3 DNA reads TGTGCCAGCAGCTTGAGAGACTACGAGCAGTACTTC. Residues: CASSLRDYEQYF.

The chain joins TRBV6-1 to TRBJ1-2, with no clear D. Germline V gives CDR1 MNHNS, CDR2 SASEGT. Trimming stripped 8 bases from V and 8 bases from J, with 21 bases between. The CDR3 runs 14 residues. The CDR3 is CASSKREGFGGYTF. CDR3 DNA sequence: TGTGCCAGCTCGAAGAGGGAGGGTTTTGGGGGCTACACCTTC.

This clone was recorded only once. This chain connects TRBV5-6 to TRBJ2-5, with TRBD1 matching 9 bases. Germline lookup yields CDR1 SGHDT and CDR2 YYEEEE. The CDR3 runs 14 residues. The V gene end was trimmed by 4 bases and the J gene end by 2 bases; junction bases not matched to a gene: 3. DNA of the CDR3: TGTGCCAGCAGCCCAGACAGGGGGCAAGAGACCCAGTACTTC. Translating it yields CASSPDRGQETQYF.

The chain combines TRBV27 with TRBJ2-1; 9 bases map to TRBD2. CDR1 is MNHEY and CDR2 is SMNVEV in the germline V gene (reference sequence). This CDR3 has 17 amino acids. Trimming cost V 5 bases and J 7 bases; bases outside gene matches: 15. The CDR3 DNA is TGTGCCAGCAGTCATCTCTTGTTTGCGGGAGGGCCGAATGAGCAGTTCTTC. Residues: CASSHLLFAGGPNEQFF.

In nucleotides, the CDR3 is TGTGCCAGCAGCTCTCTGACAGCAGTCCGGGCCCAGTACTTC. It specifies CASSSLTAVRAQYF. V and J are TRBV5-6 and TRBJ2-5, with a weak D call TRBD1 (5 bases). This CDR3 region has 14 residues. The germline V gene encodes CDR1 SGHDT and CDR2 YYEEEE. Deletions cut 3 bases from V and 9 bases from J, with 18 bases between.

The J gene is TRBJ2-1, the V gene TRBV7-3; tentative D call: TRBD1 (7 bases). V was trimmed by 2 bases and J by 5 bases, leaving 13 bases between them. The CDR3 is made up of 15 amino acids. Germline CDR1 is SGHTA and CDR2 is FQGTGA. In DNA form, the CDR3 reads TGTGCCAGCAGCTTAGGCGGGACAGTTAACAATGAGCAGTTCTTC. It translates to CASSLGGTVNNEQFF.

This chain joins TRBV28 and TRBJ1-5, with D uncertain. Trimming took 1 base from V and 1 from J, leaving 8 bases between them. Germline CDR1 and CDR2: MDHEN and SYDVKM. The CDR3 consists of 15 residues. The CDR3 spells CASSLFGVSNQPQHF. The DNA for the CDR3 is TGTGCCAGCAGTTTATTCGGAGTGAGCAATCAGCCCCAGCATTTT. Using reference TRBV28 and TRBJ1-5 for the parts outside the CDR3, the full variable domain is DVKVTQSSRYLVKRTGEKVFLECVQDMDHENMFWYRQDPGLGLRLIYFSYDVKMKEKGDIPEGYSVSREKKERFSLILESASTNQTSMYLCASSLFGVSNQPQHFGDGTRLSIL.

The rearrangement uses TRBV7-2 and TRBJ2-5, with TRBD1 matching over 7 bases. This CDR3 is built from 15 residues. Germline V CDR1 and CDR2: SGHTA, FQGNSA. The junction had 7 bases not matched to a gene; V was cut back by 1 base and J by 5 bases. CDR3 bases: TGTGCCAGCAGCTTAGTTGACAGGGATGGGGAGACCCAGTACTTC. Translation: CASSLVDRDGETQYF.

The chain has TRBV9 and TRBJ2-1; D call uncertain. Trimming cost V 0 bases and J 5 bases, with 6 bases left between them. Germline CDR1 SGDLS, CDR2 YYNGEE. CDR3 length: 13 amino acids. The CDR3 sequence: CASSVVVDNEQFF. The CDR3, as DNA: TGTGCCAGCAGCGTAGTGGTAGACAATGAGCAGTTCTTC. Combining the CDR3 with reference TRBV9 and TRBJ2-1 gives the whole variable domain DSGVTQTPKHLITATGQRVTLRCSPRSGDLSVYWYQQSLDQGLQFLIQYYNGEERAKGNILERFSAQQFPDLHSELNLSSLELGDSALYFCASSVVVDNEQFFGPGTRLTVL.

The table lists this clone with a count of one. The J gene is TRBJ2-3, the V gene TRBV2; D call uncertain. This CDR3 comprises 12 residues. Germline V gene data show CDR1 as SNHLY and CDR2 as FYNNEI. V shed 3 bases and J shed 7 bases, with 8 bases lying between them. The CDR3 protein is CASSDQRNTQYF. The CDR3 region has the DNA TGTGCCAGCAGTGACCAGAGGAATACGCAGTATTTT.

The chain employs TRBV30 and TRBJ1-4, with D hard to call. Between the trimmed V and J ends, which lost 1 base and 5 bases, there was a span of 11 bases. Germline V lookup: CDR1 GTSNPN, CDR2 SVGIG (reference sequence). The CDR3 loop spans 14 amino acids. In DNA, the CDR3 is TGTGCCTGGAGTGCAAACTCAGGAAATGAAAAACTGTTTTTT. This encodes CAWSANSGNEKLFF.

The CDR3 here is CASSRDRRSYEQYF. In DNA form, the CDR3 reads TGTGCCAGTAGTAGGGACAGGCGTTCCTACGAGCAGTACTTC. The V call is TRBV19, the J call TRBJ2-7; 8 bases agree with TRBD1. V lost 4 bases, J lost 1 base, and 3 bases stayed unmatched. In germline, CDR1 is LNHDA, CDR2 SQIVND (reference sequence). This CDR3 spans 14 amino acids.

V usage is TRBV28 and J usage is TRBJ1-1; TRBD1 matches 11 bases. J was trimmed by 3 bases and V by 2 bases; bases with no gene match: 2. There are 15 residues in the CDR3. Germline CDR1 is MDHEN and CDR2 is SYDVKM. The CDR3 DNA reads as TGTGCCAGCAGTTTAGAGGGACAGGGGGACACTGAAGCTTTCTTT. Residues: CASSLEGQGDTEAFF. Based on the CDR3 plus reference TRBV28 and TRBJ1-1, the full variable domain is DVKVTQSSRYLVKRTGEKVFLECVQDMDHENMFWYRQDPGLGLRLIYFSYDVKMKEKGDIPEGYSVSREKKERFSLILESASTNQTSMYLCASSLEGQGDTEAFFGQGTRLTVV.

The chain recombines TRBV30 with TRBJ1-1; no clear D gene. V was shortened by 1 base and J by 1 base, with 13 bases between the two germline ends. The CDR3 totals 15 residues. The V gene's germline CDR1 is GTSNPN and CDR2 SVGIG (reference sequence). CDR3 residues: CAWSGSGGWNTEAFF. The CDR3 DNA sequence: TGTGCCTGGAGTGGCAGTGGAGGGTGGAACACTGAAGCTTTCTTT.